This entry lists 13 T cell receptor beta chains sequenced from one sample in a study of blood T cell repertoires in COVID-19. Sequenced by immunoSEQ multiplex PCR; TCRdb stores in-frame clones only, minus some. The sample contains approximately 35,000 clones, 70% to 90% of which appear only once. Sequences were obtained from peripheral blood. Source of these receptors: a woman in her 70s with active COVID-19.

This rearrangement joins TRBV5-1 to TRBJ2-2, with D tentatively TRBD2 (6 bases). The length of the CDR3 is 15 residues. The V and J ends lost 0 bases and 1 base respectively, with 7 bases between them. Looked up from germline, CDR1 is SGHRS and CDR2 is YFSETQ. The CDR3 here is CASSLVAENTGELFF. The CDR3 DNA reads as TGCGCCAGCAGCTTGGTAGCGGAGAACACCGGGGAGCTGTTTTTT.

The chain recombines TRBV9 with TRBJ2-3; 12 bases align to TRBD2. Trimming at V came to 0 bases and at J to 1 base, leaving 3 bases not matched to a gene. CDR3 size: 17 residues. CDR1 SGDLS and CDR2 YYNGEE come from the germline V gene. The CDR3: CASSVAGLAGRTDTQYF. In DNA, the CDR3 is TGTGCCAGCAGCGTAGCGGGACTAGCGGGTCGCACAGATACGCAGTATTTT.

The rearrangement uses TRBV11-2 and TRBJ2-5; D is unclear. CDR1 SGHAT and CDR2 FQNNGV come from the germline V gene. Trimming pared 5 bases from V and 5 bases from J, leaving 9 bases between. This CDR3 has 12 residues. CDR3 loop: CASSPTRETQYF. The CDR3 nucleotides are TGTGCCAGCAGCCCTACCCGGGAGACCCAGTACTTC. The variable domain in full, completed from reference TRBV11-2 and TRBJ2-5, reads EAGVAQSPRYKIIEKRQSVAFWCNPISGHATLYWYQQILGQGPKLLIQFQNNGVVDDSQLPKDRFSAERLKGVDSTLKIQPAKLEDSAVYLCASSPTRETQYFGPGTRLLVL.

This clone was detected only once. The chain carries TRBV7-9 and TRBJ1-2, with 7 nucleotides matching TRBD1. This CDR3 comprises 13 residues. V gave up 2 bases and J gave up 7 bases; unmatched junction bases: 4. Germline V CDR1 and CDR2: SEHNR, FQNEAQ (reference sequence). CDR3 amino acids: CASSLRQGIGYTF. CDR3 DNA: TGTGCCAGCAGCTTAAGACAGGGTATTGGCTACACCTTC.

The genes are TRBV11-1 and TRBJ1-6, with 9 bases identical to TRBD1. The V gene end was trimmed by 6 bases and the J gene end by 7 bases; junction bases not matched to a gene: 7. Germline CDR1 and CDR2: SGHAT and FQDESV (reference sequence). The CDR3 is made up of 15 amino acids. CDR3 in amino acids: CASSADRGINSPLHF. CDR3 nucleotides: TGTGCCAGCAGTGCGGACAGGGGCATCAATTCACCCCTCCACTTT.

The rearrangement joins TRBV30 to TRBJ2-7, with 10 bases identical to TRBD2. The CDR3 covers 16 residues. Germline trimming cut 0 bases from V and 0 bases from J; bases unmatched to any gene: 5. Germline CDR1 is GTSNPN and CDR2 is SVGIG (reference sequence). The CDR3 bases are TGTGCCTGGAGTGTGGGGGGGACTAGCGCCTCCTACGAGCAGTACTTC. This encodes CAWSVGGTSASYEQYF.

The CDR3 sequence: CASSLPQTYEQYF. The CDR3 region has the DNA TGTGCCAGCAGCTTACCACAGACCTACGAGCAGTACTTC. The chain uses TRBV7-9 and TRBJ2-7; D gene uncertain. Deletions cut 2 bases from V and 2 bases from J, with 7 bases between. CDR3 length: 13 residues. CDR1 and CDR2 from the germline V gene are SEHNR and FQNEAQ (reference sequence).

This chain joins TRBV15 and TRBJ2-7; D might be TRBD2 (6 bases). Germline V gives CDR1 LNHNV, CDR2 YYDKDF (reference sequence). V was clipped by 5 bases and J by 6 bases, with 14 bases between them. There are 13 residues in the CDR3. CDR3 amino acids: CATSPSGTGEQYF. The CDR3 bases are TGTGCCACCAGCCCCTCCGGGACTGGCGAGCAGTACTTC.

This chain joins TRBV2 and TRBJ1-1; tentatively, D is TRBD1 (6 bases). In germline, CDR1 is SNHLY, CDR2 FYNNEI. The CDR3 consists of 17 residues. V lost 5 bases and J lost 0, with 19 bases in between. CDR3: CASSQNADRPLNTEAFF. The CDR3, as DNA: TGTGCCAGCAGTCAAAACGCAGACAGGCCTTTGAACACTGAAGCTTTCTTT.

This clone was seen a single time. The chain is built from TRBV2 and TRBJ1-1, with 7 bases identical to TRBD1. This CDR3 is 15 amino acids long. The V and J ends lost 6 bases and 4 bases, in that order; junction bases with no gene match: 11. Per germline, CDR1 SNHLY and CDR2 FYNNEI. In DNA form, the CDR3 reads TGTGCCAGCAGCGCGAGGGGGCTAAGAGGCACTGAAGCTTTCTTT. Residues: CASSARGLRGTEAFF. Full variable domain (rest looked up from reference TRBV2 and TRBJ1-1): EPEVTQTPSHQVTQMGQEVILRCVPISNHLYFYWYRQILGQKVEFLVSFYNNEISEKSEIFDDQFSVERPDGSNFTLKIRSTKLEDSAMYFCASSARGLRGTEAFFGQGTRLTVV.

DNA of the CDR3: TGTGCCTGGAGTGGTCAGAGGAATGAAAAACTGTTTTTT. Encoded protein: CAWSGQRNEKLFF. The genes are TRBV30 and TRBJ1-4, with unresolved D. This CDR3 is built from 13 residues. Looked up from germline, CDR1 is GTSNPN and CDR2 is SVGIG (reference sequence). Trimming shortened V by 1 base and J by 5 bases, and 8 bases separated the two germline ends.

The V call is TRBV11-2, the J call TRBJ2-5, with a weak D call TRBD1 (5 bases). Trimming took off 3 bases at V and 2 bases at J, with 16 bases between the two ends. The CDR3 covers 16 residues. Germline values: CDR1 SGHAT, CDR2 FQNNGV. The CDR3: CASSFHLDSLQETQYF. CDR3 DNA: TGTGCCAGCAGCTTCCACCTAGACAGCTTGCAAGAGACCCAGTACTTC.

The CDR3 DNA reads TGTGCCAGTATTGGACAGGTCAATGAGCAGTTCTTC. It codes for CASIGQVNEQFF. V is TRBV19 and J is TRBJ2-1; 7 bases match TRBD1. The germline CDR1 and CDR2 sequences are LNHDA and SQIVND (reference sequence). The V and J ends lost 7 bases and 6 bases, in that order; junction bases with no gene match: 3. The CDR3 loop spans 12 amino acids.